These 10 T cell receptor beta chains originate from one sample sequenced in a study of shared clonotypes between healthy human individuals. Sequencing used immunoSEQ multiplex PCR; TCRdb keeps in-frame clones, though not all of them. Counted here are about 560,000 clones, around 78% occurring once; the ten biggest clones make up about 11%. What was sequenced was PBMCs. The origin of the receptors is a woman between 35 and 50 years old in good health. Some clones in this sample may be carry-over from other donors' samples.

The chain employs TRBV2 and TRBJ2-2; TRBD1 aligns across 7 bases. CDR1 is SNHLY, CDR2 FYNNEI, per germline. The V and J ends lost 5 bases and 6 bases, in that order; junction bases with no gene match: 3. CDR3 length: 13 amino acids. The CDR3 reads CASSTQGSGELFF. The CDR3 nucleotides are TGTGCCAGCAGTACACAGGGGTCCGGGGAGCTGTTTTTT.

This clone was counted at least ten times. The V call is TRBV5-1, the J call TRBJ2-2; 10 bases are shared with TRBD1. Losses at the gene ends were 0 bases for V and 5 bases for J; bases not matched to a gene: 7. The CDR3 is 17 amino acids. The germline gives CDR1 SGHRS, CDR2 YFSETQ. CDR3 region: CASSLGDRGRATGELFF. The CDR3 coding sequence is TGCGCCAGCAGCTTGGGGGACAGGGGCCGCGCAACCGGGGAGCTGTTTTTT.

The gene calls are TRBV15 and TRBJ1-1; D is undetermined. Trimming pared 0 bases from V and 4 bases from J, leaving 9 bases between. In germline, CDR1 is LNHNV, CDR2 YYDKDF (reference sequence). The CDR3 has 14 residues. CDR3 residues: CATSRDLGSTEAFF. The CDR3 DNA reads as TGTGCCACCAGCAGAGATCTGGGGAGCACTGAAGCTTTCTTT.

The chain links TRBV30 to TRBJ2-7; D may be TRBD1 or TRBD2 (5 bases each). The CDR3 consists of 13 residues. CDR1 and CDR2 (germline): GTSNPN, SVGIG (reference sequence). V dropped 7 bases and J dropped 5 bases, with 18 bases sitting between them. Written as DNA, the CDR3 is TGTGCCTCCCAGGGACCTAACGGGGACGAGCAGTACTTC. Protein product: CASQGPNGDEQYF.

CDR3 DNA: TGTGCCAGCAGTTACTCACTCTTTGACGAGCAGTACTTC. This sequence encodes CASSYSLFDEQYF. V gene TRBV6-5 combines with J gene TRBJ2-7; D call uncertain. V shed 0 bases and J shed 5 bases, with 8 bases lying between them. The CDR3 contains 13 residues. Germline V gene lookup returns CDR1 MNHEY and CDR2 SVGAGI.

This chain uses TRBV5-1 with TRBJ1-1, with a possible D match to TRBD1 (6 bases). Trimming pared 0 bases from V and 6 bases from J, leaving 18 bases between. The CDR3 is 16 amino acids. The germline CDR1 and CDR2 sequences are SGHRS and YFSETQ. The CDR3 loop reads CASSLDPGSRGSEAFF. The DNA for the CDR3 is TGCGCCAGCAGCTTGGACCCCGGAAGCAGGGGCTCTGAAGCTTTCTTT.

This clone was seen a single time. CDR3 amino acids: CASSSDLTYRGGSNQPQHF. DNA for the CDR3: TGTGCCAGCAGCTCCGATTTGACCTACAGGGGGGGGAGCAATCAGCCCCAGCATTTT. The chain links TRBV5-5 to TRBJ1-5; 8 bases map to TRBD1. The CDR3 spans 19 residues. Trimming at V came to 3 bases and at J to 1 base, leaving 15 bases not matched to a gene. Germline CDR1 is SGHKS and CDR2 is YYEKEE (reference sequence).

The chain couples TRBV12-5 to TRBJ2-7; D is unresolved. Trimming removed 3 bases from V and 0 bases from J, with 12 bases in between. The CDR3 runs 15 residues. CDR1 is LGHNT, CDR2 FRNRAP, per germline. In nucleotides, the CDR3 is TGTGCTAGTGGTTTAGGGCCATCACCCTCCTACGAGCAGTACTTC. Translating gives CASGLGPSPSYEQYF. The whole variable domain, remainder taken from reference TRBV12-5 and TRBJ2-7, is DARVTQTPRHKVTEMGQEVTMRCQPILGHNTVFWYRQTMMQGLELLAYFRNRAPLDDSGMPKDRFSAEMPDATLATLKIQPSEPRDSAVYFCASGLGPSPSYEQYFGPGTRLTVT.

Remarks on this clone: One end of the junction varies from germline; a read error may be responsible. The chain employs TRBV7-7 and TRBJ2-3, with 8 bases that match TRBD1. The length of the CDR3 is 14 residues. The germline V gene has CDR1 SSHAT and CDR2 FNYEAQ (reference sequence). The CDR3 is CASSKDRGTDTQYF. The CDR3 DNA sequence: TGTGCTAGCAGCAAGGACAGGGGCACAGATACGCAGTATTTT.

This clone has only one observation. The chain links TRBV7-3 to TRBJ1-2; TRBD1 matches at 8 bases. The CDR3 covers 15 residues. Germline values: CDR1 SGHTA, CDR2 FQGTGA. With V trimmed by 4 bases and J by 8 bases, 12 bases remained unmatched. CDR3 residues: CASSYSGQGSQGYTF. The CDR3 nucleotides are TGTGCCAGCAGCTACTCCGGACAGGGATCACAAGGCTACACCTTC.